Shown below are 17 T cell receptor beta chains from a single sample sequenced in a study of shared clonotypes between healthy human individuals (dated by TCRdb to 2018 to 2020). Libraries were made using the immunoSEQ multiplex PCR assay. TCRdb carries this immuneACCESS record with in-frame sequences only. Its versions omit some clonotypes, under half of them owing to an unresolved V gene in the studies checked, with the rest unexplained. This sample comprises approximately 530,000 clones, about 96% of them detected only once. Of the sample, approximately 0.06% falls within the top ten clones. Sequences were obtained from naive CD4+ T cells sorted from blood. Reading the label with the study, this specimen's cell subset or site is: CD45RA+ positively selected. All receptors come from a woman aged 25 to 39 in good health.

The chain has TRBV7-2 and TRBJ2-7; no definite D call. Germline CDR1 is SGHTA and CDR2 is FQGNSA. V shed 5 bases and J shed 3 bases, with 14 bases lying between them. CDR3 length: 14 residues. CDR3 sequence: CASSPPGYIYEQYF. The CDR3 coding sequence is TGTGCCAGCAGCCCACCGGGCTACATCTACGAGCAGTACTTC. Looking up the rest from reference TRBV7-2 and TRBJ2-7 gives the full variable domain: GAGVSQSPSNKVTEKGKDVELRCDPISGHTALYWYRQSLGQGLEFLIYFQGNSAPDKSGLPSDRFSAERTGGSVSTLTIQRTQQEDSAVYLCASSPPGYIYEQYFGPGTRLTVT.

The chain recombines TRBV21-1 with TRBJ2-3; the table assigns TRBD2, which was not confirmed against the DNA. TRBV21-1 is a listed pseudogene. The CDR3 covers 19 residues. For the CDR3, the DNA is TGTGCCAGCAGCAAAGGGAAGAGTCTAGCGGAGTGGAGCACAGATACGCAGTATTTT. It codes for CASSKGKSLAEWSTDTQYF.

This chain connects TRBV28 to TRBJ2-5; 9 bases align to TRBD1. The CDR3 spans 14 residues. Trimming removed 5 bases from V and 6 bases from J; junction bases left unmatched: 7. The germline V gene encodes CDR1 MDHEN and CDR2 SYDVKM. CDR3 protein: CASSPTGGGKTQYF. The CDR3, as DNA: TGTGCCAGCAGTCCTACAGGGGGCGGAAAGACCCAGTACTTC.

The rearrangement joins TRBV7-1 to TRBJ2-2, with D unclear. TRBV7-1 is placed among ORFs of uncertain function. This CDR3 contains 15 residues. V dropped 3 bases and J dropped 1 base, with 9 bases sitting between them. CDR3 nucleotides: TGTGCCAGCAGCTCCGGACGGCTGAACACCGGGGAGCTGTTTTTT. It translates to CASSSGRLNTGELFF.

The gene calls are TRBV6-1 and TRBJ2-5; D is undetermined. The J call is uncertain, as TRBJ2-7 better fits the DNA end. The CDR3 sequence is 16 residues long. The germline V gene has CDR1 MNHNS and CDR2 SASEGT. The CDR3 spells CASSEMTPLTNYEQYF. CDR3 nucleotide sequence: TGTGCCAGCAGTGAAATGACACCACTTACAAATTACGAGCAGTACTTC.

The CDR3 reads CASSKTVIQQYF. In DNA, the CDR3 is TGTGCCAGCAGTAAGACAGTCATCCAGCAGTACTTC. This chain connects TRBV28 to TRBJ2-7; possibly TRBD1 for D (5 bases). Trimming stripped 5 bases from V and 8 bases from J, with 13 bases between. CDR1 MDHEN and CDR2 SYDVKM come from the germline V gene. The CDR3 has 12 residues.

The chain joins TRBV2 to TRBJ1-2; the D gene is possibly TRBD1 (5 bases). This CDR3 contains 14 residues. In germline, CDR1 is SNHLY, CDR2 FYNNEI. V lost 8 bases and J lost 7, with 20 bases in between. This CDR3 is CASGTDRRVGGYTF. Written as DNA, the CDR3 is TGTGCCAGCGGGACCGACCGGAGGGTGGGTGGCTACACCTTC.

The J gene is TRBJ2-5, the V gene TRBV6-6; tentatively, D is TRBD2 (5 bases). Germline CDR1 MNHNY, CDR2 SVGAGI (reference sequence). V lost 5 bases and J 4 bases, leaving 17 bases between the germline ends. CDR3 size: 15 residues. The CDR3 DNA sequence: TGTGCCAGCAGTCGGAGCCAGTGGGAGAGAGAGACCCAGTACTTC. This encodes CASSRSQWERETQYF.

A single count supports this clone. Here the CDR3 DNA reads TGTGCCAGCAGCTTATTATCTGGGAAGTCAGATACGCAGTATTTT. This sequence encodes CASSLLSGKSDTQYF. The chain joins TRBV7-6 to TRBJ2-3; D uncertain. There are 15 residues in the CDR3. Germline CDR1 and CDR2: SGHVS and FNYEAQ. V gave up 2 bases and J gave up 4 bases, with 13 bases separating them. Using reference TRBV7-6 and TRBJ2-3 for the parts outside the CDR3, the full variable domain is GAGVSQSPRYKVTKRGQDVALRCDPISGHVSLYWYRQALGQGPEFLTYFNYEAQQDKSGLPNDRFSAERPEGSISTLTIQRTEQRDSAMYRCASSLLSGKSDTQYFGPGTRLTVL.

The gene calls are TRBV10-3 and TRBJ2-7, with 8 bases identical to TRBD2. CDR1 is ENHRY, CDR2 SYGVKD, per germline. V lost 7 bases, J lost 0 bases, and 5 bases stayed unmatched. The CDR3 is 14 amino acids. Here the CDR3 DNA reads TGTGCCATCACACGGGAGGGGGTCTCCTACGAGCAGTACTTC. It codes for CAITREGVSYEQYF.

V is TRBV21-1 and J is TRBJ2-2; the table's D call TRBD2 went unverified against the DNA. TRBV21-1 is a listed pseudogene. This CDR3 comprises 13 residues. The DNA of the CDR3 is TGTGCCAGCAGCAAAGTAAACACCGGGGAGCTGTTTTTT. Residues: CASSKVNTGELFF.

DNA for the CDR3: TGTGCCAGCAGCTTGGGAGACAGGGAAAAAGAGACCCAGTACTTC. This encodes CASSLGDREKETQYF. This rearrangement joins TRBV5-6 to TRBJ2-5, with 7 bases aligning to TRBD1. The J segment lost 3 bases and the V segment lost 0 bases, leaving 5 bases of the junction unmatched. The CDR3 has 15 amino acids. Germline CDR1 and CDR2: SGHDT and YYEEEE.

This clone showed up just once. V and J are TRBV19 and TRBJ2-1; TRBD1 is a possible D gene (8 bases). The CDR3 has 15 amino acids. Germline lookup yields CDR1 LNHDA and CDR2 SQIVND (reference sequence). The V end was cut by 2 bases, the J end by 9 bases, with 17 bases between. Written as DNA, the CDR3 is TGTGCCAGTAGTATACGGACAGGGTCGGGGGGTGAGCAGTTCTTC. Its protein product is CASSIRTGSGGEQFF. Combining the CDR3 with reference TRBV19 and TRBJ2-1 gives the whole variable domain DGGITQSPKYLFRKEGQNVTLSCEQNLNHDAMYWYRQDPGQGLRLIYYSQIVNDFQKGDIAEGYSVSREKKESFPLTVTSAQKNPTAFYLCASSIRTGSGGEQFFGPGTRLTVL.

The rearrangement joins TRBV19 to TRBJ1-5; 7 bases map to TRBD1. The germline gives CDR1 LNHDA, CDR2 SQIVND (reference sequence). V lost 4 bases, J lost 5 bases, and 8 bases stayed unmatched. The CDR3 sequence is 15 residues long. The CDR3 loop is CASSKHGQEDQPQHF. The CDR3, as DNA: TGTGCCAGTAGTAAACATGGACAGGAAGATCAGCCCCAGCATTTT.

The V gene is TRBV13, the J gene TRBJ1-1; 7 positions agree with TRBD1. This CDR3 is 15 amino acids long. The J segment lost 0 bases and the V segment lost 10 bases, leaving 11 bases of the junction unmatched. Germline CDR1 PRHDT, CDR2 FYEKMQ (reference sequence). CDR3 coding DNA: TGTGCCACGAGGACCCGAGGGGGCATGAACACTGAAGCTTTCTTT. This gives the protein CATRTRGGMNTEAFF.

The chain carries TRBV27 and TRBJ2-1; tentatively, D is TRBD2 (6 bases). Germline-derived CDR1 and CDR2 are MNHEY and SMNVEV (reference sequence). Trimming pared 2 bases from V and 10 bases from J, leaving 15 bases between. The CDR3 consists of 14 residues. This CDR3 is CASSLGLNPREQFF. CDR3 nucleotide sequence: TGTGCCAGCAGTTTAGGACTAAACCCACGGGAGCAGTTCTTC.

V usage is TRBV18 and J usage is TRBJ2-3; 11 bases align to TRBD2. The CDR3 totals 16 residues. V shed 4 bases and J 1 base; nucleotides not matched to a gene: 4. Germline CDR1 KGHSH, CDR2 LQKENI. In DNA form, the CDR3 reads TGTGCCAGCTCACGGACTAGCGGGTCCCGCACAGATACGCAGTATTTT. It translates to CASSRTSGSRTDTQYF.